The clone carrying this TCR beta chain came up once. Its cognate antigen is unknown. Data came from immunoSEQ multiplex PCR; TCRdb stores just in-frame clones and leaves some out. The sample includes 30,000 or so clones, roughly 86% seen only once; the top ten take nearly 20%. The sample belongs to a study of OX40 agonist ivuxolimab in advanced cancers. As for the study in general: The patients received agonistic anti-OX40 (CD134) antibody ivuxolimab.

Regarding the study as a whole: Dosing at 0.1 to 3.0 mg/kg was accompanied by clonal expansion of CD4+ and CD8+ blood T cells by week 6.

V was cut by 3 bases and J by 1 base, with 18 bases left in between. This CDR3 spans 17 amino acids. Germline V gene lookup returns CDR1 MDHEN and CDR2 SYDVKM. The source material was CD4+ or CD8+ T cells sorted from blood, sampled in a trial of the OX40 agonist ivuxolimab. The V and J genes are TRBV28 and TRBJ1-1, with a possible D match to TRBD1 (5 bases). The source is an adult with an advanced solid tumor such as melanoma, head and neck, liver or kidney cancer. The CDR3 protein is CASSFYRGLNRNTEAFF. CDR3 nucleotide sequence: TGTGCCAGCAGTTTTTATCGGGGCCTGAATAGGAACACTGAAGCTTTCTTT.